The rows below give T cell receptor beta chains drawn from one sample of a study of blood T cells in healthy people across ages. TCRdb used MiXCR to reprocess the 5' RACE reads, holding one entry per CDR3 protein. The sample shows some 640,000 distinct CDR3 sequences, over 45% of them seen only once. Sample: blood. These receptors were obtained from a woman aged 55-70 years in good health. The CDR3 runs from the conserved cysteine through the conserved F or W. Fields, in order: J gene, D gene, V gene, clone size, CDR3 DNA, CDR3 protein. A D gene is named only where the DNA matches it firmly. The size of a clone is reported for some rows only, either as once, few or many, or as a class for expanded clones.

TRBJ2-3 . TRBV3-1 few TGTGCCAGCAGCCAGCTGGGACAGGGGACTAGCGGCGGTTCGGGAGATACGCAGTATTTT CASSQLGQGTSGGSGDTQYF
TRBJ2-7 . TRBV7-9 . TGTGCCAGCAGCTCCGGTAATCCCTACGAGCAGTACTTC CASSSGNPYEQYF
TRBJ2-7 . TRBV20-1 . TGCAGTGCTAGCGTTCCCCCGGGACCATCCTACGAGCAGTACTTC CSASVPPGPSYEQYF
TRBJ1-2 TRBD1 TRBV15 many TGTGCCACCAGCCCAATGCGACAGGGCGACTATGGCTACACCTTC CATSPMRQGDYGYTF
TRBJ2-1 . TRBV11-3 . TGTGCCAGCAGCTTAGATCCGGGATCGGGTAATGAGCAGTTCTTC CASSLDPGSGNEQFF
TRBJ1-1 . TRBV6-4 . TGTGCCAGCAGGGATAGTGATATGAACACTGAAGCTTTCTTT CASRDSDMNTEAFF
TRBJ2-7 . TRBV20-1 . TGCAGTGCTAGTCTCCCGCGAAAGGGTAGCTTGCCCTACGAGCAGTACTTC CSASLPRKGSLPYEQYF
TRBJ2-3 . TRBV15 few TGTGCCACCAGCAGATATAGCGGCCTAAACACAGATACGCAGTATTTT CATSRYSGLNTDTQYF
TRBJ1-1 . TRBV5-1 . TGCGCCAGCAGCTCCGCCGTGCGTAGCACTGAAGCTTTCTTT CASSSAVRSTEAFF
TRBJ2-7 . TRBV5-4 many TGTGCCAGCAGCTTGGGGACAGATGGATACGAGCAGTACTTC CASSLGTDGYEQYF
TRBJ2-1 . TRBV7-2 . TGTGCCAGCAGCTTAGTGGTCCAGCGGCTATACAATGAGCAGTTCTTC CASSLVVQRLYNEQFF
TRBJ2-3 TRBD2 TRBV6-5 . TGTGCCAGCAGTCGTTCGGGACTAGCAATCTCAGATACGCAGTATTTT CASSRSGLAISDTQYF
TRBJ1-5 TRBD1 TRBV7-9 many TGTGCCAGCAACAGGGGGCTTGGGCAGCCCCAGCATTTT CASNRGLGQPQHF
TRBJ2-7 . TRBV7-2 many TGTGCCAGCAGCTTAGCGCATGGGACACCCCGGCGGGCCTACGAGCAGTACTTC CASSLAHGTPRRAYEQYF
TRBJ2-7 . TRBV2 . TGTGCCAGCCGGAGGACATCGGGCGCCTACGAGCAGTACTTC CASRRTSGAYEQYF
TRBJ1-1 TRBD1 TRBV3-1 . TGTGCCAGCAGCCCCCCGGGGACAGGAGCCACTGAAGCTTTCTTT CASSPPGTGATEAFF
TRBJ2-5 . TRBV5-1 . TGCGCCAGCAGCTTTGCAACATTCCAAGAGACCCAGTACTTC CASSFATFQETQYF
TRBJ2-7 . TRBV12-3/TRBV12-4 few TGTGCCAGCAGTAAGAATGAGGGATACGAGCAGTACTTC CASSKNEGYEQYF
TRBJ1-2 . TRBV7-2 . TGTGCCAGCAGCTTATTGGGCCGCAACTATGGCTGCACCTTC CASSLLGRNYGCTF
TRBJ2-1 TRBD2 TRBV19 once TGTGCCAGTAGGATGGGACTAGCGGGAGGCAATGAGCAGTTCTTC CASRMGLAGGNEQFF
TRBJ2-1 . TRBV18 . TGTGCCAGCTCAACCAATGGGTTAAATTACAATGAGCAGTTCTTC CASSTNGLNYNEQFF
TRBJ1-2 TRBD1 TRBV6-5 once TGTGCCAGCAGTGATGACAGGGGCCGGGGTGGCTACACCTTC CASSDDRGRGGYTF
TRBJ2-7 TRBD2 TRBV7-6 few TGTGCCAGCAGCTTATTTAGCGGGAATGCGGGCGAGCAGTACTTC CASSLFSGNAGEQYF
TRBJ2-7 TRBD2 TRBV20-1 few TGCAGTGTCGGGAGCGGGGGGTACGAGCAGTACTTC CSVGSGGYEQYF
TRBJ2-1 . TRBV6-2/TRBV6-3 . TGTGCCAGCACCACGGGGGGCAGTGAGCAGTTCTTC CASTTGGSEQFF
TRBJ2-1 . TRBV7-2 . TGTGCCAGCAGCAATAGAGGGCCAACCCAGGCTGAGCAGTTCTTC CASSNRGPTQAEQFF
TRBJ2-5 . TRBV29-1 . TGCAGCGTTGGTCCCCCTCAAGACAGCTCTGGAGAGACCCAGTACTTC CSVGPPQDSSGETQYF
TRBJ2-1 . TRBV18 . TGTGCCAGCTCACCAGATCAGGGAATGGGGTTCTTC CASSPDQGMGFF
TRBJ2-7 . TRBV6-6 . TGTGCCAGCGGTAGTGGGGGAATCTACGAGCAGTACTTC CASGSGGIYEQYF
TRBJ2-1 TRBD2 TRBV4-3 . TGCGCCAGCAGCCAAGATCCTAGCGGGAACTATGAGCAGTTCTTC CASSQDPSGNYEQFF
TRBJ2-3 . TRBV7-2 few TGTGCCAGCAGCTTAAGTCGGACGGGAGCAGATACGCAGTATTTT CASSLSRTGADTQYF
TRBJ2-7 TRBD2 TRBV7-2 few TGTGCCAGCAGCTCTCAACTAGCGGCTAAGACCTACGAGCAGTACTTC CASSSQLAAKTYEQYF
TRBJ1-1 . TRBV7-9 few TGTGCCAGCAGCTTTAGAGGGGACTTGAACACTGAAGCTTTCTTT CASSFRGDLNTEAFF
TRBJ1-1 . TRBV20-1 once TGCAGTGCTTCCCCGGGGAGCACTGAAGCTTTCTTT CSASPGSTEAFF
TRBJ2-7 TRBD2 TRBV7-2 few TGTGCCAGCAGCTCCCTGGGAGGGTCCTACGAGCAGTACTTC CASSSLGGSYEQYF
TRBJ1-2 . TRBV15 few TGTGCCACCAGCAGAGCCCGCCAGGGTAAAGGCTACACCTTC CATSRARQGKGYTF
TRBJ2-7 . TRBV7-6 . TGTGCCAGCAGCTTAGGCGCAGCCCCGAGCTGGGACGAGCAGTACTTC CASSLGAAPSWDEQYF
TRBJ2-7 . TRBV4-3 once TGCGCCAGCAGCCCCCTCCCCGGGACTCGAAACTACGAGCAGTACTTC CASSPLPGTRNYEQYF